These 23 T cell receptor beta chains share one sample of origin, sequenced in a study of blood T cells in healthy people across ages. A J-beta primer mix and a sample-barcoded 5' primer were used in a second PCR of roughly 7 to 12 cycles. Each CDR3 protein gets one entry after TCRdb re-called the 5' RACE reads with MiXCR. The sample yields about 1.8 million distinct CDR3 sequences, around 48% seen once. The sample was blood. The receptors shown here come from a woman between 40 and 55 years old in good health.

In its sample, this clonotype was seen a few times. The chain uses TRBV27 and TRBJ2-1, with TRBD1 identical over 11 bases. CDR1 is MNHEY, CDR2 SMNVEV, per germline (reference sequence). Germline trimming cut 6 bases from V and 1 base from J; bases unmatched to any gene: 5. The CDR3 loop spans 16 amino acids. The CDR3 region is CASRDGTGGSYNEQFF. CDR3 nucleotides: TGTGCCAGCAGGGATGGGACAGGGGGTTCCTACAATGAGCAGTTCTTC.

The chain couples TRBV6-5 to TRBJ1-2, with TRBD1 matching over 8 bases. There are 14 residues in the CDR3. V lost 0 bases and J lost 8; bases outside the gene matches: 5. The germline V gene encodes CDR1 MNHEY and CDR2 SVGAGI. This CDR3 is CASSYSQGARGYTF. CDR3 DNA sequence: TGTGCCAGCAGTTACTCGCAGGGGGCGAGAGGCTACACCTTC.

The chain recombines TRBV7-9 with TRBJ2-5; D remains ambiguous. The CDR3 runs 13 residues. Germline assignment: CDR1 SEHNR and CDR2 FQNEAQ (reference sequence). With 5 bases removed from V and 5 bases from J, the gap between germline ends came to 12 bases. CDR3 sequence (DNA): TGTGCCAGCAGCGCCTACCTTGGGGAGACCCAGTACTTC. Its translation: CASSAYLGETQYF. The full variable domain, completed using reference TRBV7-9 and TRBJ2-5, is DTGVSQNPRHKITKRGQNVTFRCDPISEHNRLYWYRQTLGQGPEFLTYFQNEAQLEKSRLLSDRFSAERPKGSFSTLEIQRTEQGDSAMYLCASSAYLGETQYFGPGTRLLVL.

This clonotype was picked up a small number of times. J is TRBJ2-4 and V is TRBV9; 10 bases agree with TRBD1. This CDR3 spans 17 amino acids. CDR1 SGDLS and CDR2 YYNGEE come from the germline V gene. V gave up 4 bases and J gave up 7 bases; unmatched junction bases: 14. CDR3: CASSPRGLTGGENIQYF. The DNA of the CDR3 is TGTGCCAGCAGCCCCCGCGGTCTGACAGGGGGCGAGAACATTCAGTACTTC.

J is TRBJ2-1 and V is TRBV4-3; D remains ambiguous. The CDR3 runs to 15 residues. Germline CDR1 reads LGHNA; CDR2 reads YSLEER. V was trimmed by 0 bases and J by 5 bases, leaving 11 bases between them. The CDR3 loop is CASSQEPWANNEQFF. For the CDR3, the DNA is TGCGCCAGCAGCCAAGAACCTTGGGCCAACAATGAGCAGTTCTTC.

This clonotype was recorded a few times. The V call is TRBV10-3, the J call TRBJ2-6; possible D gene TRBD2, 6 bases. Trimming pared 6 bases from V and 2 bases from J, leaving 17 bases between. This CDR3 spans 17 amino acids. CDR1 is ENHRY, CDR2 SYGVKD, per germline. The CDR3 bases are TGTGCCATCAGCCTGGAGGGGCGCGTGGCTGGGGCCAACGTCCTGACTTTC. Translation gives CAISLEGRVAGANVLTF.

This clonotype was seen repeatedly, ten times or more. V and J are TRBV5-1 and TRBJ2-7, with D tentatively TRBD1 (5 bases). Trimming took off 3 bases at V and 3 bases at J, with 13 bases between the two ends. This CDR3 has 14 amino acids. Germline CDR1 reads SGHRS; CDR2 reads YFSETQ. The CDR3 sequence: CASSSSDRNYEQYF. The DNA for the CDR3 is TGCGCCAGCAGCTCCTCAGACAGAAACTACGAGCAGTACTTC.

CDR3 amino acids: CASRGVPSYNEQFF. The DNA for the CDR3 is TGTGCCAGCCGTGGGGTCCCTTCCTACAATGAGCAGTTCTTC. The chain joins TRBV27 to TRBJ2-1; D uncertain. V lost 8 bases to trimming and J lost 1 base, with 12 bases between them. Germline V gene data show CDR1 as MNHEY and CDR2 as SMNVEV (reference sequence). The CDR3 runs 14 residues.

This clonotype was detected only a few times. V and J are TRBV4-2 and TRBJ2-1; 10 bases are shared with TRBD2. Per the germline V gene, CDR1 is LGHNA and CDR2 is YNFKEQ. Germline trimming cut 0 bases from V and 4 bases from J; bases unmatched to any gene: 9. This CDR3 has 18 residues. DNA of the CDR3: TGTGCCAGCAGCCAAGAACACCAGCGGGGGGGCGGGTACAATGAGCAGTTCTTC. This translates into CASSQEHQRGGGYNEQFF.

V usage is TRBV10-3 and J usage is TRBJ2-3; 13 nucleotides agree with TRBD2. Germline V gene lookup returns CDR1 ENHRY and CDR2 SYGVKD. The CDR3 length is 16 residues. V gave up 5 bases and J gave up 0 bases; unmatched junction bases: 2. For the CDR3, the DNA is TGTGCCATCAGTATGGGACTAGCGGGGAGCACAGATACGCAGTATTTT. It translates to CAISMGLAGSTDTQYF.

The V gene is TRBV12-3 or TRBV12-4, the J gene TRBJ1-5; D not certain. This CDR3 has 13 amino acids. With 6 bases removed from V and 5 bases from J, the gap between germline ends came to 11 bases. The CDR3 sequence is CASSRIGHQPQHF. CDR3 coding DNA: TGTGCCAGCAGCAGGATTGGGCATCAGCCCCAGCATTTT.

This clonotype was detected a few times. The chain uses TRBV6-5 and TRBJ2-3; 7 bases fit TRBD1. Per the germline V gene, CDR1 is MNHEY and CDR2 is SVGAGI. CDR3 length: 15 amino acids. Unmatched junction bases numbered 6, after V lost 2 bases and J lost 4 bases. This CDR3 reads CASSYTTGSADTQYF. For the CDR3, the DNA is TGTGCCAGCAGTTACACGACAGGGAGTGCAGATACGCAGTATTTT.

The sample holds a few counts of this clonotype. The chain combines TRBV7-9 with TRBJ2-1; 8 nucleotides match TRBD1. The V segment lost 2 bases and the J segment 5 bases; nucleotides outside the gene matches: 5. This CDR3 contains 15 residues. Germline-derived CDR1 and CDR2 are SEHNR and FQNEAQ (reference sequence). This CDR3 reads CASSLTGTGNNEQFF. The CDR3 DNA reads TGTGCCAGCAGCTTAACCGGGACAGGTAACAATGAGCAGTTCTTC. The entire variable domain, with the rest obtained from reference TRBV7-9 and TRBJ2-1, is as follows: DTGVSQNPRHKITKRGQNVTFRCDPISEHNRLYWYRQTLGQGPEFLTYFQNEAQLEKSRLLSDRFSAERPKGSFSTLEIQRTEQGDSAMYLCASSLTGTGNNEQFFGPGTRLTVL.

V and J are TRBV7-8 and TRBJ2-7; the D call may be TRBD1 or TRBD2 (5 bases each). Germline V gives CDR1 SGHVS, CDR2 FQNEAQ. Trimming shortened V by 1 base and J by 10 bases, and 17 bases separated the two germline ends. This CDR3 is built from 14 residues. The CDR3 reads CASSLDRVGRDQYF. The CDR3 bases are TGTGCCAGCAGCTTAGATCGAGTCGGCAGGGACCAGTACTTC. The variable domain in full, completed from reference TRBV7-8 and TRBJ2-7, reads GAGVSQSPRYKVAKRGQDVALRCDPISGHVSLFWYQQALGQGPEFLTYFQNEAQLDKSGLPSDRFFAERPEGSVSTLKIQRTQQEDSAVYLCASSLDRVGRDQYFGPGTRLTVT.

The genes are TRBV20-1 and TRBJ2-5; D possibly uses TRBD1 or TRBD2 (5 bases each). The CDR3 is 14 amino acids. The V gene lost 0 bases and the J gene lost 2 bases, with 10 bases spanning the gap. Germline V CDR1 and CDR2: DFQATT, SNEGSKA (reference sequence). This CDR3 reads CSAREGPFQETQYF. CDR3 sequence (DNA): TGCAGTGCTAGAGAGGGACCGTTTCAAGAGACCCAGTACTTC.

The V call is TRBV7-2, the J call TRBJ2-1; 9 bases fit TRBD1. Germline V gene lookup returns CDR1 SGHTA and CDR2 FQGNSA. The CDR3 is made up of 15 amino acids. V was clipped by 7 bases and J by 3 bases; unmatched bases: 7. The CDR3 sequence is CASTQTGGVYNEQFF. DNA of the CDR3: TGTGCCAGCACCCAAACAGGGGGCGTCTACAATGAGCAGTTCTTC.

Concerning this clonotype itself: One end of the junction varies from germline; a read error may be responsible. In nucleotides, the CDR3 is TGTGCCAGCAGTTACGAGGGGACAGGGAAGTTGGACATTCGGTACTTC. Translated: CASSYEGTGKLDIRYF. The chain employs TRBV6-2 or TRBV6-3 and TRBJ2-4; TRBD1 matches at 9 bases. The CDR3 runs 16 residues. Germline CDR1 reads MNHEY; CDR2 reads SVGEGT.

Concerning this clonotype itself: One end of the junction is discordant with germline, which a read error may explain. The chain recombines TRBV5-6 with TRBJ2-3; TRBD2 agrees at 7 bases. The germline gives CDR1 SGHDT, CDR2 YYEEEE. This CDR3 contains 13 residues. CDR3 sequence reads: CASRPTSTNTQYF. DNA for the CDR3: TGTGCCAGCAGGCCGACTAGCACAAATACGCAGTATTTT.

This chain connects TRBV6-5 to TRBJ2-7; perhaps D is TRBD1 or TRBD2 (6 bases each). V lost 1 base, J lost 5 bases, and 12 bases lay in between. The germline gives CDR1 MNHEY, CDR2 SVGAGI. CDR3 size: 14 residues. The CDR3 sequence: CASSYWRGDNEQYF. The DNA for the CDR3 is TGTGCCAGCAGTTACTGGAGGGGGGACAACGAGCAGTACTTC.

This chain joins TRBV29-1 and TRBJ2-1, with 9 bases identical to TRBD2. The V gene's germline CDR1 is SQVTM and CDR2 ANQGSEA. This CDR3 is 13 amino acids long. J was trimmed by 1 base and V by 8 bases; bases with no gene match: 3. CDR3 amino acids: CSWSGGSYNEQFF. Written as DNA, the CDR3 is TGCAGCTGGAGCGGGGGGTCCTACAATGAGCAGTTCTTC.

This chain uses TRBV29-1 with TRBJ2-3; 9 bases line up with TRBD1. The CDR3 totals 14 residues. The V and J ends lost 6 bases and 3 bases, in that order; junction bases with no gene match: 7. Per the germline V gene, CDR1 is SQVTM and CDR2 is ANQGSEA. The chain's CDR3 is CSVAGTGKTDTQYF. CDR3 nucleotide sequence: TGCAGCGTAGCCGGGACAGGGAAAACAGATACGCAGTATTTT.

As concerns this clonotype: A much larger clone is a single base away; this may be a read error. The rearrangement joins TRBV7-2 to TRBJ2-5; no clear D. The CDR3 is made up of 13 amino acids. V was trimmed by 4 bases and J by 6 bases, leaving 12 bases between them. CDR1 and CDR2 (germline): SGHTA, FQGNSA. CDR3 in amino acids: CASSSPDSKTQYF. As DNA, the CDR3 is TGTGCCAGCAGCTCCCCGGATTCTAAGACCCAGTACTTC.

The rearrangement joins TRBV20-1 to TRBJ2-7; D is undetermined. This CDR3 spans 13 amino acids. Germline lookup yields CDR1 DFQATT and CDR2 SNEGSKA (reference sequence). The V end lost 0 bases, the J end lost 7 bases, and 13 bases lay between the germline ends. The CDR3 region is CSARDSLGREQYF. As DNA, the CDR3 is TGCAGTGCTAGAGATTCTCTTGGGCGTGAGCAGTACTTC.